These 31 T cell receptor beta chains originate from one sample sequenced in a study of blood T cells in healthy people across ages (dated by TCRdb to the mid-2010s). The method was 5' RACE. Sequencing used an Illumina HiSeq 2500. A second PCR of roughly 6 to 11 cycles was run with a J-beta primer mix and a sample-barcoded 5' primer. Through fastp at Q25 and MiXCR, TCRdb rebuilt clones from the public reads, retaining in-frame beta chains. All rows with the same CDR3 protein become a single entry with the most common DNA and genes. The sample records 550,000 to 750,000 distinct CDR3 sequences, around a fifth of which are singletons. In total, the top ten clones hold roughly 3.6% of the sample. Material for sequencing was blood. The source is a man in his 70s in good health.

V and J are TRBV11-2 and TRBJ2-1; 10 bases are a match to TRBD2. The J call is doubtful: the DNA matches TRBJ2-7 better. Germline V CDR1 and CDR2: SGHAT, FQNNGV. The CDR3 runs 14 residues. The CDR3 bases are TGTGCCAGCAACCTAGCGGGAGCTTCCTACGAGCAGTACTTC. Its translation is CASNLAGASYEQYF.

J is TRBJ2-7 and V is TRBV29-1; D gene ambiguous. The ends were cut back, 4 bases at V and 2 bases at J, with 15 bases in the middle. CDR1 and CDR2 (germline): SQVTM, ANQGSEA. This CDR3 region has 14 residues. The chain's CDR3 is CSVVKGRGPYEQYF. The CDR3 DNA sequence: TGCAGCGTTGTAAAAGGTCGTGGGCCCTACGAGCAGTACTTC.

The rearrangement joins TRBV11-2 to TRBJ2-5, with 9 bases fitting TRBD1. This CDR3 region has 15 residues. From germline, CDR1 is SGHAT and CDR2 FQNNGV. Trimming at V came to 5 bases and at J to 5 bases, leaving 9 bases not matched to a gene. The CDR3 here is CASSPQTGGGETQYF. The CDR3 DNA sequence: TGTGCCAGCAGCCCTCAAACAGGGGGCGGGGAGACCCAGTACTTC. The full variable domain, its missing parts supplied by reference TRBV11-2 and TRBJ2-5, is EAGVAQSPRYKIIEKRQSVAFWCNPISGHATLYWYQQILGQGPKLLIQFQNNGVVDDSQLPKDRFSAERLKGVDSTLKIQPAKLEDSAVYLCASSPQTGGGETQYFGPGTRLLVL.

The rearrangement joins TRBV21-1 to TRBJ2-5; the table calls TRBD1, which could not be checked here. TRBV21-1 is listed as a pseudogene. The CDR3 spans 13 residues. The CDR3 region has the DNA TGTGTCAGCAGCAATCAGGGGACAGAGACCCAGTACTTC. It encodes CVSSNQGTETQYF.

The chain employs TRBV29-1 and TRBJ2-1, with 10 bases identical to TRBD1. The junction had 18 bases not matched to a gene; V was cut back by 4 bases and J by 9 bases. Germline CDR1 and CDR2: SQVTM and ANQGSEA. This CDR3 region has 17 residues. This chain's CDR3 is CSVAGRPGTGVIGEQFF. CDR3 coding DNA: TGCAGCGTTGCCGGCCGACCCGGGACAGGGGTCATCGGTGAGCAGTTCTTC.

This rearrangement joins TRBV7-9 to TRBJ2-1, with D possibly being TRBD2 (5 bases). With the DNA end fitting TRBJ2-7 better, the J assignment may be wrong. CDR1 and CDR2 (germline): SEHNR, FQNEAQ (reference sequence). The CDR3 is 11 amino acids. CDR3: CATDGNYEQYF. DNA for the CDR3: TGTGCCACCGACGGGAACTACGAGCAGTACTTC.

CDR3 nucleotides: TGTGCCAGCAGTTTGAGAGGGTGGACCGGGGAGCTGTTTTTT. It translates to CASSLRGWTGELFF. V gene TRBV12-3 or TRBV12-4 combines with J gene TRBJ2-2; possible D gene TRBD2, 5 bases. The length of the CDR3 is 14 residues. Trimming took off 3 bases at V and 5 bases at J, with 10 bases between the two ends.

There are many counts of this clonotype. In DNA, the CDR3 is TGTGCCAGCAGCTTGGGTACAAGGGACAATGAGCAGTTCTTC. Translation: CASSLGTRDNEQFF. The chain combines TRBV5-6 with TRBJ2-5; unclear D gene. The assigned J gene may be wrong: the sequence end matches TRBJ2-1 better. This CDR3 comprises 14 residues. The germline V gene has CDR1 SGHDT and CDR2 YYEEEE.

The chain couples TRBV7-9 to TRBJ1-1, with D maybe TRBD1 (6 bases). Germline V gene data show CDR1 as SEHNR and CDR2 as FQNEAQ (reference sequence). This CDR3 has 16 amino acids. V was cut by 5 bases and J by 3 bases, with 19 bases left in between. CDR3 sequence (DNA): TGTGCCAGCAGCCAGATGGGCAGGGGAGTCTACACTGAAGCTTTCTTT. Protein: CASSQMGRGVYTEAFF. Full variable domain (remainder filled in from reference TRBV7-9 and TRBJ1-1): DTGVSQNPRHKITKRGQNVTFRCDPISEHNRLYWYRQTLGQGPEFLTYFQNEAQLEKSRLLSDRFSAERPKGSFSTLEIQRTEQGDSAMYLCASSQMGRGVYTEAFFGQGTRLTVV.

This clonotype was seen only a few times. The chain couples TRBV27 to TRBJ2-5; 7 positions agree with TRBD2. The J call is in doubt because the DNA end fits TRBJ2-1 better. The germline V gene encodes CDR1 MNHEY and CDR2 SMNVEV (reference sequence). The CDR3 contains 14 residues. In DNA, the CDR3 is TGTGCCAGCAGTTTAAATAGCCTAGCGGAAGAGCAGTTCTTC. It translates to CASSLNSLAEEQFF.

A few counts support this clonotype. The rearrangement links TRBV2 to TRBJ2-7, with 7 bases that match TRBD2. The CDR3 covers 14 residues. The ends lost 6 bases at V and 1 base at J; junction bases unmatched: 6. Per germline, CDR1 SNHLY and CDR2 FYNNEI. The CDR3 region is CASRRSSGSYEQYF. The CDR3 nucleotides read TGTGCCAGCAGACGAAGTAGCGGGTCCTACGAGCAGTACTTC.

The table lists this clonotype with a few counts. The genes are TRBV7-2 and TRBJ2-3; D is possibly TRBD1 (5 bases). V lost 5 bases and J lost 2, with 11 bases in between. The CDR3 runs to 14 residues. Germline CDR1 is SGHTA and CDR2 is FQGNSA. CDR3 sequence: CASSRGHITDTQYF. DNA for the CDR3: TGTGCCAGCAGCCGTGGACACATCACAGATACGCAGTATTTT.

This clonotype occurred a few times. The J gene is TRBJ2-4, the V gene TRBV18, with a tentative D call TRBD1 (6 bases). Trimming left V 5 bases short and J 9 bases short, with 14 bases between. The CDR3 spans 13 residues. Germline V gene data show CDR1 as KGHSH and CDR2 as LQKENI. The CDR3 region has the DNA TGTGCCAGCTCAGCACAGGGTGGAAGCATTCAGTACTTC. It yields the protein CASSAQGGSIQYF.

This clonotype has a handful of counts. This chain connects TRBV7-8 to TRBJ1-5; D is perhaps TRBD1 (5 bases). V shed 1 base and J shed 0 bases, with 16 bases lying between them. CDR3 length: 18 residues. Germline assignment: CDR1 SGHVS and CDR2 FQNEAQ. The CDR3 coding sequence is TGTGCCAGCAGCTTAGGAGTGGGACTCGAATATAGCAATCAGCCCCAGCATTTT. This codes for CASSLGVGLEYSNQPQHF.

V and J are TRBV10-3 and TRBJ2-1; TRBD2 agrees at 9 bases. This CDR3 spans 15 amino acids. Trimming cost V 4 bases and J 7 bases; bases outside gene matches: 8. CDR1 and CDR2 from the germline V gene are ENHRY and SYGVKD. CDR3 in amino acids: CAISVASGTLNEQFF. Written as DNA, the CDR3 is TGTGCCATCAGTGTAGCTAGCGGGACTCTGAATGAGCAGTTCTTC.

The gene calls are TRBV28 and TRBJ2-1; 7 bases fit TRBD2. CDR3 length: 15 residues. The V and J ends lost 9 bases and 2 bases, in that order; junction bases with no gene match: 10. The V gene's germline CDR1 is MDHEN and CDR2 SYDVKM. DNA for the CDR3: TGTGCCAGTCTCCCGGGGGGAGGACCCTACAATGAGCAGTTCTTC. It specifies CASLPGGGPYNEQFF.

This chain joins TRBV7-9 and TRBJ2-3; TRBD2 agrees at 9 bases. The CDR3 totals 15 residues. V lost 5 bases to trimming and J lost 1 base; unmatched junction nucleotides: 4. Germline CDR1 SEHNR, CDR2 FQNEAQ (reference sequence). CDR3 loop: CASSGSGSRTDTQYF. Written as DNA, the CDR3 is TGTGCCAGCAGCGGTAGCGGGAGTCGCACAGATACGCAGTATTTT.

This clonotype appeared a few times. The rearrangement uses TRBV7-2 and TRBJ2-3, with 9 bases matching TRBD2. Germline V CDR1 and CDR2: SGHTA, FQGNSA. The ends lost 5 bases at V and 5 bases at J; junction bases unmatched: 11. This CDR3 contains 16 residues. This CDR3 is CASSPKGAGGGDTQYF. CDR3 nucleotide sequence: TGTGCCAGCAGCCCTAAGGGAGCGGGAGGCGGAGATACGCAGTATTTT.

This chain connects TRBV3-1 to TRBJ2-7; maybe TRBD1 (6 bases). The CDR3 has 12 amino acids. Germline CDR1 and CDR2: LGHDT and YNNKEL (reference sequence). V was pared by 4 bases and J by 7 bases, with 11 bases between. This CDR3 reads CASSLDSREQYF. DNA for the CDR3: TGTGCCAGCAGCCTGGACAGTAGGGAGCAGTACTTC.

The CDR3 DNA follows: TGCAGCGGGTTGCTAGCGGGATCAGAGACCCAGTACTTC. This encodes CSGLLAGSETQYF. V and J are TRBV29-1 and TRBJ2-5; 9 bases map to TRBD2. The CDR3 contains 13 residues. Per germline, CDR1 SQVTM and CDR2 ANQGSEA. V dropped 7 bases and J dropped 4; count of bases not matched to a gene: 7.

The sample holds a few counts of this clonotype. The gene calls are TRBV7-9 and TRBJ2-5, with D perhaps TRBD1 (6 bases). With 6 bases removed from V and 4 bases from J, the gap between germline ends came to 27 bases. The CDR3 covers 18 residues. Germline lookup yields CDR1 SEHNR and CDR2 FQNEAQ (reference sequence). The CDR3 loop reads CASSFPSVGTTDGETQYF. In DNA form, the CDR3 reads TGTGCCAGCAGTTTCCCCTCGGTGGGGACAACCGACGGAGAGACCCAGTACTTC.

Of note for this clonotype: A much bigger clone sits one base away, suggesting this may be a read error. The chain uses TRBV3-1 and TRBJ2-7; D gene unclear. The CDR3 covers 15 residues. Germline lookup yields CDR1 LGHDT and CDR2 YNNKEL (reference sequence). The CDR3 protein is CANSQDSAATYEQYF. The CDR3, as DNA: TGTGCCAACAGCCAAGATTCGGCGGCTACCTACGAGCAGTACTTC.

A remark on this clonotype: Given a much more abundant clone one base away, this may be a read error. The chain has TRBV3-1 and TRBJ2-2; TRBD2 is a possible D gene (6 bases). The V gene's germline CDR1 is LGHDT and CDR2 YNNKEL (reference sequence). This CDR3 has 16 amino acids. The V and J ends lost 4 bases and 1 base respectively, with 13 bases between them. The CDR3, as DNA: TGTGCCAGCAGCCCCTGTGGTAGCGGGAACACCGGGGAGCTGTTTTTT. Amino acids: CASSPCGSGNTGELFF.

The CDR3 here is CASRISGSSNQPQHF. CDR3 nucleotide sequence: TGTGCCAGCAGGATATCAGGGAGTAGCAATCAGCCCCAGCATTTT. This chain connects TRBV27 to TRBJ1-5; D perhaps matches TRBD1 (5 bases). Per the germline V gene, CDR1 is MNHEY and CDR2 is SMNVEV (reference sequence). The CDR3 length is 15 residues. Deletions cut 6 bases from V and 0 bases from J, with 12 bases between.

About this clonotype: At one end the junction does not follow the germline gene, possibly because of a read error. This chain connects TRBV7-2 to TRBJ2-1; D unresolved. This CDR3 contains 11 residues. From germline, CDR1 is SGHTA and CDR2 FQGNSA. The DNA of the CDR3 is TGTGCCAGCAGCTTAACCGGGTTCCTGGTCTTC. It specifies CASSLTGFLVF. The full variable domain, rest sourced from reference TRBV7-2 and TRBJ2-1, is GAGVSQSPSNKVTEKGKDVELRCDPISGHTALYWYRQSLGQGLEFLIYFQGNSAPDKSGLPSDRFSAERTGGSVSTLTIQRTQQEDSAVYLCASSLTGFLVFGPGTRLTVL.

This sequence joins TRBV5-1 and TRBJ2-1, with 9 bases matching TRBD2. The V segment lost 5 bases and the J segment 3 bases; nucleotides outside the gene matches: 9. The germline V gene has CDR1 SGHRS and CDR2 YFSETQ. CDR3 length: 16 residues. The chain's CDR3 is CASRRIAGVDYNEQFF. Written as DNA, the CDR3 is TGCGCCAGCAGACGAATAGCGGGAGTGGACTACAATGAGCAGTTCTTC.

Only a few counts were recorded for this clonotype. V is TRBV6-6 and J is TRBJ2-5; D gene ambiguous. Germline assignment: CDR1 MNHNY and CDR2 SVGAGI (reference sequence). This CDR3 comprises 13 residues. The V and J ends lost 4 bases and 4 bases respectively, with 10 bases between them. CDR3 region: CASSFRAPETQYF. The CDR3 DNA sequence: TGTGCCAGCAGTTTTCGGGCTCCAGAGACCCAGTACTTC.

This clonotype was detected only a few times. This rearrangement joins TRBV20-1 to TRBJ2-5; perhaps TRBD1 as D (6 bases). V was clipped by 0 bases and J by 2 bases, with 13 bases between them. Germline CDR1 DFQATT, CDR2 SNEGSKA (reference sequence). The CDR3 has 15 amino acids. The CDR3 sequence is CSARDLRGPQETQYF. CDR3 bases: TGCAGTGCTAGAGATCTCAGGGGCCCTCAAGAGACCCAGTACTTC.

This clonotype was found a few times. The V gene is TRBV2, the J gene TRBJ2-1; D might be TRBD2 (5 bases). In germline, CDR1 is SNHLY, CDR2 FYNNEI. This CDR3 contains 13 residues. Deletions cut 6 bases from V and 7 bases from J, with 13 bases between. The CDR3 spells CASSLKPGNEQFF. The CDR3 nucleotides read TGTGCCAGCAGCCTTAAACCGGGGAATGAGCAGTTCTTC.

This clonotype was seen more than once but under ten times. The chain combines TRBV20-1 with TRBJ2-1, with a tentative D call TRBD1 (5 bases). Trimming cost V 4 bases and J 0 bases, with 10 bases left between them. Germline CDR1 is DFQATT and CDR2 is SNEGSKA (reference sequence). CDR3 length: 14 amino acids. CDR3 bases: TGCAGTGCTACCCTAGGGGCCTCCTACAATGAGCAGTTCTTC. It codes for CSATLGASYNEQFF.

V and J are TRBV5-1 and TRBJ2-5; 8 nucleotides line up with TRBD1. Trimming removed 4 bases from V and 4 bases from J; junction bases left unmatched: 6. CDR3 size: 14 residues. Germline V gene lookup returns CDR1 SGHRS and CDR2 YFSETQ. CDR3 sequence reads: CASSNGQGIETQYF. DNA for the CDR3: TGCGCCAGCAGCAACGGACAGGGAATAGAGACCCAGTACTTC.